This is a list of T cell receptor beta chains from one sample in a study of beta chain features in type 1 diabetes. The data were produced by immunoSEQ multiplex PCR, yet TCRdb's version contains in-frame clones alone and is incomplete. The sample yields around 40,000 clones, approximately 70% seen once. The sequencing input was Tregs from blood. These receptors were obtained from a young woman with type 1 diabetes. Each CDR3 is given with its conserved first and last residue. The D gene is left open where the match is weak. Expanded clones get a size class; other rows say once, few or many, or leave the size out.

v_gene: TRBV27
d_gene: -
j_gene: TRBJ1-1
abundance: -
CDR3nt: TGTGCCAGCCGGGGACAACCAAACACTGAAGCTTTCTTT
CDR3aa: CASRGQPNTEAFF

v_gene: TRBV28
d_gene: -
j_gene: TRBJ2-1
abundance: -
CDR3nt: TGTGCCAGCACTAGGACTGTATACAATGAGCAGTTCTTC
CDR3aa: CASTRTVYNEQFF

v_gene: TRBV12-2
d_gene: -
j_gene: TRBJ2-7
abundance: -
CDR3nt: TGTGCAAGTCGCTTACTTGCTCGGCGACTAGCGGGAGGGAGAACCTACGAGCAGTACTTC
CDR3aa: CASRLLARRLAGGRTYEQYF

v_gene: TRBV7-2
d_gene: -
j_gene: TRBJ2-7
abundance: -
CDR3nt: TGTGCCAGCAGCTCAGTAATGGGAGCTTACGAGCAGTACTTC
CDR3aa: CASSSVMGAYEQYF

v_gene: TRBV7-9
d_gene: -
j_gene: TRBJ1-3
abundance: -
CDR3nt: TGTGCCAGCAGCGAGGGAACTGGAAACACCATATATTTT
CDR3aa: CASSEGTGNTIYF

v_gene: TRBV7-2
d_gene: -
j_gene: TRBJ2-7
abundance: -
CDR3nt: TGTGCCAGCAGCCTGACTAGTGACGCCTCCGGGCAGTACTTC
CDR3aa: CASSLTSDASGQYF

v_gene: TRBV4-3
d_gene: TRBD1
j_gene: TRBJ2-4
abundance: -
CDR3nt: TGCGCCAGCAGCCAAGAGTGGACAGGGGATCGGATTCAGTACTTC
CDR3aa: CASSQEWTGDRIQYF

v_gene: TRBV7-8
d_gene: TRBD1
j_gene: TRBJ1-1
abundance: -
CDR3nt: TGTGCCAGCAGCTTGACTACAGGGGTTTGGTTGAACACTGAAGCTTTCTTT
CDR3aa: CASSLTTGVWLNTEAFF

v_gene: TRBV10-3
d_gene: -
j_gene: TRBJ1-2
abundance: -
CDR3nt: TGTGCCATCAGTGAATTCCCACAAACTAACTATGGCTACACCTTC
CDR3aa: CAISEFPQTNYGYTF

v_gene: TRBV18
d_gene: TRBD2
j_gene: TRBJ2-1
abundance: -
CDR3nt: TGTGCCAGCTCACCGGGACTAGCGGGCGACAATGAGCAGTTCTTC
CDR3aa: CASSPGLAGDNEQFF

v_gene: TRBV12-5
d_gene: -
j_gene: TRBJ2-7
abundance: few
CDR3nt: TGTGCTAGTGGACACGGCGGAGGCGCCTACGAGCAGTACTTC
CDR3aa: CASGHGGGAYEQYF

v_gene: TRBV27
d_gene: TRBD2
j_gene: TRBJ2-7
abundance: -
CDR3nt: TGTGCCAGCAGTTCGAAGCGGGGGTTAACCTACGAGCAGTACTTC
CDR3aa: CASSSKRGLTYEQYF

v_gene: TRBV7-2
d_gene: TRBD1
j_gene: TRBJ2-6
abundance: -
CDR3nt: TGTGCCAGCAGCTTAGGGGGACAGGGTTTCTCTGGGGCCAACGTCCTGACTTTC
CDR3aa: CASSLGGQGFSGANVLTF

v_gene: TRBV25-1
d_gene: TRBD1
j_gene: TRBJ2-5
abundance: -
CDR3nt: TGTGCCAGCAGTGTCGGACTGGGGGCCCTGACAGGGGCAGAGACCCAGTACTTC
CDR3aa: CASSVGLGALTGAETQYF

v_gene: TRBV4-2
d_gene: TRBD2
j_gene: TRBJ2-3
abundance: -
CDR3nt: TGTGCCAGCAGCCGCCCCCTAGCGGGAGGGCCGGGAGATACGCAGTATTTT
CDR3aa: CASSRPLAGGPGDTQYF

v_gene: TRBV29-1
d_gene: -
j_gene: TRBJ2-3
abundance: few
CDR3nt: TGCAGCGTGGAACATACAGATACGCAGTATTTT
CDR3aa: CSVEHTDTQYF

v_gene: TRBV2
d_gene: -
j_gene: TRBJ2-1
abundance: once
CDR3nt: TGTGCCAGCAGTGATTTGGTTCCTAGTGAGCAGTTCTTC
CDR3aa: CASSDLVPSEQFF

v_gene: TRBV7-2
d_gene: TRBD1
j_gene: TRBJ2-2
abundance: -
CDR3nt: TGTGCCAGCAGGTTAACAGGGGCCGGGGAGCTGTTTTTT
CDR3aa: CASRLTGAGELFF

v_gene: TRBV7-9
d_gene: -
j_gene: TRBJ2-1
abundance: few
CDR3nt: TGTGCCAGCAGCTTGTCGGCTAGCTACAATGAGCAGTTCTTC
CDR3aa: CASSLSASYNEQFF

v_gene: TRBV7-2
d_gene: -
j_gene: TRBJ2-7
abundance: -
CDR3nt: TGTGCCAGCAGCCCCGGGAAGATCCTCGAGCAGTACTTC
CDR3aa: CASSPGKILEQYF

v_gene: TRBV6-1
d_gene: -
j_gene: TRBJ1-3
abundance: -
CDR3nt: TGTGCCAGCAGTGAAGCTTCAGCGAGCCACTCTGGAAACACCATATATTTT
CDR3aa: CASSEASASHSGNTIYF

v_gene: TRBV7-2
d_gene: TRBD2
j_gene: TRBJ2-7
abundance: -
CDR3nt: TGTGCCAGCAGCTTATTAGCGGGGGTTTCCTACGAGCAGTACTTC
CDR3aa: CASSLLAGVSYEQYF

v_gene: TRBV15
d_gene: -
j_gene: TRBJ1-2
abundance: -
CDR3nt: TGTGCCACCAGCAGACCCCGCGTTTGGGGGGAAAGGGGCTACACCTTC
CDR3aa: CATSRPRVWGERGYTF

v_gene: TRBV7-6
d_gene: -
j_gene: TRBJ1-2
abundance: -
CDR3nt: TGTGCCAGCAGCCCGGGGGGGAACGGCTACACCTTC
CDR3aa: CASSPGGNGYTF

v_gene: TRBV7-9
d_gene: -
j_gene: TRBJ2-7
abundance: few
CDR3nt: TGTGCCACCCGCAAGGGGACTGCCAGCTCCTACGAGCAGTACTTC
CDR3aa: CATRKGTASSYEQYF